These T cell receptor beta chains were read from a single sample in a study of T cell repertoires in urothelial bladder cancer. Sequenced by immunoSEQ multiplex PCR; TCRdb stores in-frame clones only, minus some. Of fewer than 15,000 clones in the sample, less than 75% were seen once. The sample consisted of tumor-infiltrating cells from bladder cancer. The receptor set was obtained from a human donor with urothelial carcinoma. Each CDR3 is given with its conserved first and last residue. D genes are given only for firm matches. Clone size is shown for a subset of rows, as once, few, many or a class of expanded clone.

J: TRBJ1-2
D: -
V: TRBV11-3
size: -
DNA: TGTGCCAGCAGCCCTACCGGGACAACCTATGGCTACACCTTC
CDR3: CASSPTGTTYGYTF

J: TRBJ2-3
D: TRBD2
V: TRBV14
size: -
DNA: TGTGCCAGCAGCCCTGTCGGGGGGGCCACAGATACGCAGTATTTT
CDR3: CASSPVGGATDTQYF

J: TRBJ2-5
D: -
V: TRBV20-1
size: -
DNA: TGCAGTACAGAGTGGGGGGAGACCCAGTACTTC
CDR3: CSTEWGETQYF

J: TRBJ1-5
D: -
V: TRBV4-1
size: few
DNA: TGCGCCAGCAGCCAAGACAGTAATCAGCCCCAGCATTTT
CDR3: CASSQDSNQPQHF

J: TRBJ1-2
D: -
V: TRBV19
size: -
DNA: TGTGCCAGTAGTCTGTGGGGCTATGGCTACACCTTC
CDR3: CASSLWGYGYTF

J: TRBJ2-2
D: -
V: TRBV6-5
size: once
DNA: TGTGCCAGCAGTTCCTCGAACACCGGGGAGCTGTTTTTT
CDR3: CASSSSNTGELFF

J: TRBJ2-2
D: TRBD2
V: TRBV19
size: once
DNA: TGTGCCAGTAGTATCAAGCGGGGGGGCATCGGGGAGCTGTTTTTT
CDR3: CASSIKRGGIGELFF

J: TRBJ2-3
D: -
V: TRBV5-6
size: -
DNA: TGTGCCAGCAGTGTTCAGGTGGCCGATACGCAGTATTTT
CDR3: CASSVQVADTQYF

J: TRBJ2-5
D: -
V: TRBV10-3
size: -
DNA: TGTGCCATCAGTGAGTCCGGCGCAGGGAAGGGGGAGACCCAGTACTTC
CDR3: CAISESGAGKGETQYF

J: TRBJ2-1
D: -
V: TRBV5-4
size: -
DNA: TGTGCCAGCAGCACACCCCGAGGGGGGGGGTTCAATGAGCAGTTCTTC
CDR3: CASSTPRGGGFNEQFF

J: TRBJ1-1
D: -
V: TRBV5-1
size: -
DNA: TGCGCCAGCAGCTCGTTGACAGAAGCGGCTGAAGCTTTCTTT
CDR3: CASSSLTEAAEAFF

J: TRBJ2-1
D: -
V: TRBV7-2
size: -
DNA: TGTGCCAGCAGCTTAGGCCCCTCGTCTAATGAGCAGTTCTTC
CDR3: CASSLGPSSNEQFF

J: TRBJ2-5
D: -
V: TRBV5-1
size: -
DNA: TGCGCCAGCAGCTTGGGAGGGGGGACAGAAGAGACCCAGTACTTC
CDR3: CASSLGGGTEETQYF

J: TRBJ2-3
D: -
V: TRBV7-3
size: -
DNA: TGTGCCAGCAGTCGGGGGGCCCGTAGCACAGATACGCAGTATTTT
CDR3: CASSRGARSTDTQYF

J: TRBJ1-1
D: -
V: TRBV6-5
size: -
DNA: TGTGCCAGCAGTTACTTCCGGGGGCGCGGGTACACTGAAGCTTTCTTT
CDR3: CASSYFRGRGYTEAFF

J: TRBJ1-2
D: TRBD1
V: TRBV7-9
size: medium-sized
DNA: TGTGCCAGCAGCCTGACAGGGAGAGATGGCTACACCTTC
CDR3: CASSLTGRDGYTF

J: TRBJ1-1
D: -
V: TRBV5-1
size: few
DNA: TGCGCCAGCAGCTTTGTTGGAGCTTTCTTT
CDR3: CASSFVGAFF

J: TRBJ2-5
D: -
V: TRBV29-1
size: -
DNA: TGCAGCGTTGAGGGGCGGACCCAAGAGACCCAGTACTTC
CDR3: CSVEGRTQETQYF

J: TRBJ1-6
D: -
V: TRBV5-1
size: -
DNA: TGCGCCAGCAGCTTAACAGGGAGATCCTATAATTCACCCCTCCACTTT
CDR3: CASSLTGRSYNSPLHF

J: TRBJ1-2
D: -
V: TRBV21-1
size: once
DNA: TGTGCCAGCAGCATGGGGAGGAGTCCGGGAGCCTCCAGGGGCTACACCTTC
CDR3: CASSMGRSPGASRGYTF

J: TRBJ2-5
D: TRBD2
V: TRBV2
size: -
DNA: TGTGCCAGCAGTGGTCTTAGCGGGGTCGAGACCCAGTACTTC
CDR3: CASSGLSGVETQYF

J: TRBJ2-2
D: -
V: TRBV7-2
size: -
DNA: TGTGCCAGCAGCTGGGCGAACGGGGAGCTGTTTTTT
CDR3: CASSWANGELFF

J: TRBJ1-5
D: -
V: TRBV12-5
size: once
DNA: TGTGCTAGTGGTTTGGTAAAGGAGCGGCCCCAGCATTTT
CDR3: CASGLVKERPQHF

J: TRBJ2-2
D: TRBD1
V: TRBV7-2
size: -
DNA: TGTGCCAGCAGCTTAAAGGGGGCGACCATCAGGGAGCTGTTTTTT
CDR3: CASSLKGATIRELFF

J: TRBJ1-2
D: -
V: TRBV6-5
size: -
DNA: TGTGCCAGCAGACCCCCCGGGGGCGAGGGAGGCTACACCTTC
CDR3: CASRPPGGEGGYTF

J: TRBJ2-5
D: -
V: TRBV7-2
size: -
DNA: TGTGCCAGCAGCAGACAAGGGATCCGGGAGACCCAGTACTTC
CDR3: CASSRQGIRETQYF

J: TRBJ2-5
D: TRBD2
V: TRBV7-2
size: -
DNA: TGTGCCAGCAGCTTAGGGACTAGCGGGTATGAAGAGACCCAGTACTTC
CDR3: CASSLGTSGYEETQYF

J: TRBJ1-2
D: TRBD1
V: TRBV19
size: -
DNA: TGTGCCAGCAACTCAGGGGGCTATGGCTACACCTTC
CDR3: CASNSGGYGYTF

J: TRBJ2-5
D: TRBD2
V: TRBV7-2
size: -
DNA: TGTGCCAGCAGAAGTCTAGCGGGGACCGAGACCCAGTACTTC
CDR3: CASRSLAGTETQYF

J: TRBJ1-1
D: TRBD1
V: TRBV18
size: -
DNA: TGTGCCAGCTCACCCCAGACAGGGCGGAACACTGAAGCTTTCTTT
CDR3: CASSPQTGRNTEAFF

J: TRBJ2-3
D: -
V: TRBV18
size: -
DNA: TGTGCCAGCTCATACGGGGAAGATACGCAGTATTTT
CDR3: CASSYGEDTQYF

J: TRBJ2-1
D: -
V: TRBV5-1
size: few
DNA: TGCGCCAGCAGCTTGGGACTGGGGAATGAGCAGTTCTTC
CDR3: CASSLGLGNEQFF

J: TRBJ2-5
D: -
V: TRBV6-6
size: -
DNA: TGTGCCAGCAGTTACTCGAGGGCGGGGGAGACCCAGTACTTC
CDR3: CASSYSRAGETQYF

J: TRBJ1-5
D: -
V: TRBV7-8
size: few
DNA: TGTGCCAGCAGCTTAGCCACCAGCAATCAGCCCCAGCATTTT
CDR3: CASSLATSNQPQHF

J: TRBJ1-5
D: -
V: TRBV2
size: -
DNA: TGTGCCAGCAACCCAGGCCGGAATCAGCCCCAGCATTTT
CDR3: CASNPGRNQPQHF

J: TRBJ2-1
D: TRBD1
V: TRBV4-1
size: -
DNA: TGCGCCAGCAGCCAAGTTGCCGACAGGGGTGCGTCGGTCAGCTACAATGAGCAGTTCTTC
CDR3: CASSQVADRGASVSYNEQFF

J: TRBJ1-2
D: -
V: TRBV7-2
size: few
DNA: TGTGCCAGCAGCATGGATTGGGCAGCCAGTCACTATGGCTACACCTTC
CDR3: CASSMDWAASHYGYTF

J: TRBJ2-1
D: TRBD1
V: TRBV7-8
size: once
DNA: TGTGCCAGCAGTTCATCCGGGACAGTCTTCAATGAGCAGTTCTTC
CDR3: CASSSSGTVFNEQFF

J: TRBJ1-5
D: -
V: TRBV2
size: -
DNA: TGTGCCAGCAGTGAGTTCAGCAGGGTGGGCCAGCCCCAGCATTTT
CDR3: CASSEFSRVGQPQHF

J: TRBJ2-5
D: -
V: TRBV19
size: -
DNA: TGTGCCAGTAGTTCCGGTAGGACTCCCGGTGGGGAGACCCAGTACTTC
CDR3: CASSSGRTPGGETQYF

J: TRBJ1-5
D: -
V: TRBV19
size: -
DNA: TGTGCCAGTAGTATTCCAGGGAATAGCAATCAGCCCCAGCATTTT
CDR3: CASSIPGNSNQPQHF

J: TRBJ2-3
D: TRBD2
V: TRBV6-4
size: -
DNA: TGTGCCAGCAGCTGGGGAGGGGGCACAGATACGCAGTATTTT
CDR3: CASSWGGGTDTQYF

J: TRBJ2-2
D: -
V: TRBV7-9
size: -
DNA: TGTGCCAGCAGCCCTCGGACCGCAACCGGGGAGCTGTTTTTT
CDR3: CASSPRTATGELFF

J: TRBJ1-3
D: -
V: TRBV2
size: few
DNA: TGTGCCAGCAGAGGGACGCCTGGAAACACCATATATTTT
CDR3: CASRGTPGNTIYF

J: TRBJ2-2
D: -
V: TRBV5-4
size: -
DNA: TGTGCCAGCAGCTTGGACTTGGGAGGCGGGGAGCTGTTTTTT
CDR3: CASSLDLGGGELFF

J: TRBJ1-1
D: -
V: TRBV10-3
size: -
DNA: TGTGCCATCAGTGACGGGTTACAGGGTAGTGCTTTCTTT
CDR3: CAISDGLQGSAFF

J: TRBJ2-2
D: -
V: TRBV6-1
size: -
DNA: TGTGCCAGCAGTGAATTGAACACCGGGGAGCTGTTTTTT
CDR3: CASSELNTGELFF

J: TRBJ1-2
D: -
V: TRBV4-3
size: few
DNA: TGCGCCAGCAGCCATGCCGGGACATTCTATGGCTACACCTTC
CDR3: CASSHAGTFYGYTF

J: TRBJ1-1
D: -
V: TRBV7-9
size: -
DNA: TGTGCCAGCAGCGCAGGGGTTGTGAACACTGAAGCTTTCTTT
CDR3: CASSAGVVNTEAFF

J: TRBJ2-1
D: TRBD1
V: TRBV6-1
size: few
DNA: TGTGCCAGCCCGCCGGAACAGGGGGCGCGGAATGAGCAGTTCTTC
CDR3: CASPPEQGARNEQFF